The clone carrying this T cell receptor beta chain was detected ten times or more. MiXCR was run by TCRdb on the 5' RACE reads, yielding one entry per CDR3 protein. Here the sample spans 200,000 to 250,000 distinct CDR3 sequences, roughly a tenth being singletons. These data originate in a study of CD8 T cells in ankylosing spondylitis. Germline V gene lookup returns CDR1 SGHRS and CDR2 YFSETQ. The V end was cut by 2 bases, the J end by 2 bases, with 14 bases between. The CDR3 sequence is 15 residues long. This TCR came from a male donor with ankylosing spondylitis or in good health (not recorded which). The sample was blood, either unsorted or a sorted T cell fraction (not recorded which). This chain uses TRBV5-1 with TRBJ2-7, with D perhaps matching TRBD2 (6 bases). Here the CDR3 DNA reads TGCGCCAGCAGCTTCGCGCGGGACGGGACCTACGAGCAGTACTTC. Translated: CASSFARDGTYEQYF.